This T cell receptor (beta chain) was recorded in a study of T cell responses to AZD1222 COVID-19 vaccine. The CDR3 is made up of 19 amino acids. Trimming removed 0 bases at V and 0 bases at J, with 15 bases between. Germline V lookup: CDR1 MGHRA, CDR2 YSYEKL. This clone was recorded a few times. What it binds is not known. Clones were read by immunoSEQ multiplex PCR, and TCRdb kept only the in-frame ones, dropping some. Here the sample spans about 47,000 clones, 79% being singletons. Study-level results: Unmutated variant regions are reportedly the target of nearly half of TCRs that are spike-specific. Donor demographics were predominantly white British with a female majority; clonal diversity may be underestimated. Of the AZD1222 recipients, only five to seven were seropositive at baseline. Once two AZD1222 doses were given, Spike-specific TCR breadth and depth went up.

This TCR came from an adult in good health. The source was peripheral blood, collected on day 0 of MenACWY control vaccination. This chain links TRBV4-1 with TRBJ2-6, with D unresolved. The CDR3: CASSQEGRVFGSGANVLTF. As DNA, the CDR3 is TGCGCCAGCAGCCAAGAGGGTAGGGTCTTTGGCTCTGGGGCCAACGTCCTGACTTTC.